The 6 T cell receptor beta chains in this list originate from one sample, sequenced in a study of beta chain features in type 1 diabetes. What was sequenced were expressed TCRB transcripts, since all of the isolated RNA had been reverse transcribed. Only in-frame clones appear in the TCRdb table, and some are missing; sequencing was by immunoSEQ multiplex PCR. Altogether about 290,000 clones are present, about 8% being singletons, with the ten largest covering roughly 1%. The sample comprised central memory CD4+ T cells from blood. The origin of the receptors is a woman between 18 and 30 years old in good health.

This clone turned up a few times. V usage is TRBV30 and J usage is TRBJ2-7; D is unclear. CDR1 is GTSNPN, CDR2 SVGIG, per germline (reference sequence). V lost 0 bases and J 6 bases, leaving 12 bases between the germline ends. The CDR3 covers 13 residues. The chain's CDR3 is CAWSVRWAAEQYF. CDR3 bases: TGTGCCTGGAGTGTACGGTGGGCGGCCGAGCAGTACTTC. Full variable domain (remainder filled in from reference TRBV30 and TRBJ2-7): SQTIHQWPATLVQPVGSPLSLECTVEGTSNPNLYWYRQAAGRGLQLLFYSVGIGQISSEVPQNLSASRPQDRQFILSSKKLLLSDSGFYLCAWSVRWAAEQYFGPGTRLTVT.

The CDR3: CASPTRGAQYV. The CDR3 coding sequence is TGTGCCAGTCCTACTAGGGGAGCTCAGTACGTC. The V gene is TRBV27, the J gene TRBJ2-7; either TRBD1 or TRBD2 may fit D (5 bases each). The CDR3 loop spans 11 amino acids. CDR1 and CDR2 from the germline V gene are MNHEY and SMNVEV (reference sequence). V was shortened by 9 bases and J by 10 bases, with 16 bases between the two germline ends.

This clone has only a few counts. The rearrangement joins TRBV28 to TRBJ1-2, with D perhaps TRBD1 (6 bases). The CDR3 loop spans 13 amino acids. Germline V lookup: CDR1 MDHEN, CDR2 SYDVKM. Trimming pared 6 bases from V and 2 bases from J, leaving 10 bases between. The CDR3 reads CASRPQGNYGYTF. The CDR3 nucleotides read TGTGCCAGCAGACCTCAGGGGAACTATGGCTACACCTTC.

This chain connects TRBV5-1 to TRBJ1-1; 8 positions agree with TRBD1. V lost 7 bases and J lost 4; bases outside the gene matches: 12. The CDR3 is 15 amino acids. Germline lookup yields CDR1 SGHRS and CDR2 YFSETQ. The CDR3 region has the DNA TGCGCCAGCGCCGACAAAACAGGGGGAGGCACTGAAGCTTTCTTT. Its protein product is CASADKTGGGTEAFF. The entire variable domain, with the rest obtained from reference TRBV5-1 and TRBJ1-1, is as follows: KAGVTQTPRYLIKTRGQQVTLSCSPISGHRSVSWYQQTPGQGLQFLFEYFSETQRNKGNFPGRFSGRQFSNSRSEMNVSTLELGDSALYLCASADKTGGGTEAFFGQGTRLTVV.

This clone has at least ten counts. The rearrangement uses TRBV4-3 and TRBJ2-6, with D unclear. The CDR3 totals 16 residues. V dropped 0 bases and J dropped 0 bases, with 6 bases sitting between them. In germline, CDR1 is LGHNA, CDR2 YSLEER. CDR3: CASSQDAASGANVLTF. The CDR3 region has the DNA TGCGCCAGCAGCCAAGATGCGGCCTCTGGGGCCAACGTCCTGACTTTC.

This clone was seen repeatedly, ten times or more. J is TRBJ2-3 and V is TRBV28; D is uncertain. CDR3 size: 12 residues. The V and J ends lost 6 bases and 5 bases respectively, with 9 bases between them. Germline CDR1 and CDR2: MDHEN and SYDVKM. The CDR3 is CASRERVDTQYF. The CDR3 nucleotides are TGTGCCAGCAGGGAAAGGGTAGATACGCAGTATTTT.